This TCR beta chain was sequenced for a study of cytomegalovirus exposure and HLA in healthy donors. Findings and limits, study-wide: As confirmed in vitro, three CMV-associated chains were specific for CMV antigens.

This clone was detected only a few times. Its cognate antigen is unknown. Libraries were prepared by immunoSEQ multiplex PCR; TCRdb keeps only in-frame clonotypes and omits some of them. The data contain 75,000 to 100,000 clones, roughly 96% of them singletons. Germline V gene data show CDR1 as GTSNPN and CDR2 as SVGIG (reference sequence). V shed 7 bases, J shed 1 base, and the junction held 2 bases outside the gene matches. The CDR3 is 12 amino acids. This sequence originates from a man in his late teens or twenties in good health and CMV-seronegative. V and J are TRBV30 and TRBJ1-1, with TRBD1 matching 8 bases. The sequenced material came from PBMCs. CDR3: CAYDRGNTEAFF. The CDR3 nucleotides are TGTGCCTACGACAGGGGGAACACTGAAGCTTTCTTT.